This is a list of T cell receptor beta chains from one sample in a study of response to subunit inactivated influenza vaccine. TCRdb redid the calling of the RT-PCR reads with MiXCR, one entry per CDR3 protein. The table lists 530,000 or so distinct CDR3 sequences, around 15% of them singletons. Sequenced here: PBMCs from blood, sampled roughly 12 days after vaccination. The origin of the receptors is a man aged 50 or older who received an inactivated influenza vaccine. Each CDR3 is given without its conserved first and last residue.

j_call v_call cdr3_aa
TRBJ2-5 TRBV7-2 ASSLRAGGQETQY
TRBJ1-4 TRBV28 ASSSFRGRGWANEKLF
TRBJ2-3 TRBV7-2 ASSLALGTSQDTQY
TRBJ2-5 TRBV6-1 ASSVGSGGFLETQY
TRBJ1-6 TRBV6-2/TRBV6-3 ASSGVHDSPLH
TRBJ2-6 TRBV20-1 SAFSRASGANVLT
TRBJ1-4 TRBV6-5 ASSYGQGSTNEKLF
TRBJ1-1 TRBV20-1 SARSGARAEAF
TRBJ2-1 TRBV12-3/TRBV12-4 ASSFVGLGYNEQF
TRBJ1-4 TRBV20-1 SARRHPTNEKLF
TRBJ2-5 TRBV24-1 ATSASQETQY
TRBJ1-2 TRBV20-1 SAPGTGIDYT
TRBJ2-1 TRBV12-3/TRBV12-4 ASSFFRGEQF
TRBJ1-5 TRBV20-1 SASTGDQPQH
TRBJ1-2 TRBV7-9 ASGVGTGGNYGYT
TRBJ2-5 TRBV20-1 SARVQRAQETQY
TRBJ2-3 TRBV28 ASIGTGGTDTQY
TRBJ2-6 TRBV30 AWSLGSGANVLT
TRBJ2-3 TRBV20-1 SAQPTSGKLSPDTQY
TRBJ2-3 TRBV18 ASSPRTGTDTQY
TRBJ1-2 TRBV5-6 ASSLEWPQGLQSYGYT
TRBJ2-7 TRBV27 ASSRDSTSYEQY
TRBJ2-3 TRBV11-2 ASSSPAESVTQY
TRBJ1-4 TRBV12-3/TRBV12-4 ASVDVLNEKLF
TRBJ2-1 TRBV19 ASSILGVEEQF